The next 30 T cell receptor beta chains were all read from a single sample in a study of T-cell reconstitution after alpha-beta-depleted transplantation in children. A TCRbeta library incorporating unique molecular identifiers was prepared. One entry per CDR3 protein, called by TCRdb with MiXCR from the PCR reads. Here the sample spans hundreds of thousands of distinct CDR3 sequences, about an eighth being singletons. The sequencing used PBMCs, mostly from graft donor cells, collected 360 days after TCRalphabeta/CD19-depleted stem cell transplant. The receptor set was obtained from a male patient aged 10 to 17 who had a stem cell transplant for acute myeloid leukemia, so the T cells may come from the graft donor.

The V call is TRBV29-1, the J call TRBJ2-1; either TRBD1 or TRBD2 may supply D (7 bases each). Trimming removed 6 bases from V and 9 bases from J, with 15 bases in between. Looked up from germline, CDR1 is SQVTM and CDR2 is ANQGSEA. The CDR3 totals 12 residues. CDR3 bases: TGCAGCGTCCGACAGGGAGGGACTGAGCAGTTCTTC. Translated: CSVRQGGTEQFF.

This clonotype was found many times. Here the CDR3 DNA reads TGCAGCGTTGAACTCGGGGCTGTCACAGATACGCAGTATTTT. Translation: CSVELGAVTDTQYF. The rearrangement links TRBV29-1 to TRBJ2-3, with D perhaps matching TRBD1 or TRBD2 (5 bases each). Deletions cut 2 bases from V and 2 bases from J, with 11 bases between. In germline, CDR1 is SQVTM, CDR2 ANQGSEA. The CDR3 is made up of 14 amino acids.

The sample holds many counts of this clonotype. The chain joins TRBV7-9 to TRBJ2-7; TRBD2 might be the D (6 bases). Per germline, CDR1 SEHNR and CDR2 FQNEAQ (reference sequence). V was trimmed by 4 bases and J by 2 bases, leaving 15 bases between them. The CDR3 runs 15 residues. The DNA for the CDR3 is TGTGCCAGCAGCTACGTAGGGGCGGGGACCTACGAGCAGTACTTC. It encodes CASSYVGAGTYEQYF.

This clonotype was observed a handful of times. The chain links TRBV21-1 to TRBJ2-7; TRBD2 is the table's D call, not checked against the DNA. TRBV21-1 constitutes a pseudogene. The CDR3 sequence is 17 residues long. CDR3 region: CASSKQELAGWDYEQYF. DNA for the CDR3: TGTGCCAGCAGCAAACAGGAACTAGCGGGATGGGACTACGAGCAGTACTTC.

This clonotype was seen a few times. The V and J genes are TRBV5-1 and TRBJ2-1; unclear D gene. The CDR3 length is 10 residues. The germline V gene has CDR1 SGHRS and CDR2 YFSETQ. V lost 6 bases, J lost 5 bases, and 3 bases lay in between. The CDR3 reads CASNHNEQFF. CDR3 DNA: TGCGCCAGCAACCACAATGAGCAGTTCTTC.

The CDR3, as DNA: TGTGCCAGCAGGGGGACGGGACACACTGAAGCTTTCTTT. Its protein is CASRGTGHTEAFF. The chain carries TRBV28 and TRBJ1-1, with a possible D match to TRBD1 (5 bases). Germline V gene sequence: CDR1 MDHEN, CDR2 SYDVKM. Trimming left V 6 bases short and J 3 bases short, with 11 bases between. The CDR3 spans 13 residues.

The chain has TRBV7-2 and TRBJ2-2; D gene ambiguous. The CDR3 runs to 14 residues. Trimming removed 1 base at V and 4 bases at J, with 7 bases between. Germline CDR1 reads SGHTA; CDR2 reads FQGNSA. The CDR3 DNA is TGTGCCAGCAGCTTAGATGAGGTCACCGGGGAGCTGTTTTTT. It specifies CASSLDEVTGELFF.

The J gene is TRBJ2-3, the V gene TRBV14; 9 bases map to TRBD1. Germline V CDR1 and CDR2: SGHDN, FVKESK. V gave up 4 bases and J gave up 6 bases; unmatched junction bases: 5. The CDR3 contains 14 residues. The CDR3 protein is CASSRETGGDTQYF. The DNA of the CDR3 is TGTGCCAGCAGCCGTGAGACAGGGGGGGATACGCAGTATTTT.

The chain recombines TRBV7-2 with TRBJ2-1, with D perhaps being TRBD1 or TRBD2 (5 bases each). The CDR3 runs to 17 residues. The germline gives CDR1 SGHTA, CDR2 FQGNSA. V lost 5 bases and J 10 bases, leaving 27 bases between the germline ends. The CDR3 DNA sequence: TGTGCCAGCAGCCCCGAGTCCGGGACGGCCAGATACAGGGAGCAGTTCTTC. It translates to CASSPESGTARYREQFF.

This clonotype was detected only a few times. The rearrangement links TRBV28 to TRBJ2-1, with D possibly matching TRBD2 (5 bases). Germline CDR1 reads MDHEN; CDR2 reads SYDVKM. There are 14 residues in the CDR3. Between the trimmed V and J ends, which lost 4 bases and 13 bases, there was a span of 20 bases. The CDR3 region is CASSSDPKRFRQFF. Written as DNA, the CDR3 is TGTGCCAGCAGTTCGGACCCCAAGCGGTTCCGACAGTTCTTC.

The genes are TRBV12-3 or TRBV12-4 and TRBJ2-7, with 10 bases lining up with TRBD1. The CDR3 runs to 15 residues. Trimming at V came to 6 bases and at J to 5 bases, leaving 10 bases not matched to a gene. CDR3 bases: TGTGCCAGCAGGCCCCGGGACAGGGGCATGAACGAGCAGTACTTC. This gives the protein CASRPRDRGMNEQYF.

A few counts support this clonotype. The J gene is TRBJ1-1, the V gene TRBV5-1; a weak D match, TRBD1 (5 bases). The CDR3 spans 14 residues. Germline V gene data show CDR1 as SGHRS and CDR2 as YFSETQ. The V end lost 1 base, the J end lost 6 bases, and 13 bases lay between the germline ends. The CDR3, as DNA: TGCGCCAGCAGCTTGCAGGGACCGATCTCTGAAGCTTTCTTT. This encodes CASSLQGPISEAFF.

For this clonotype: An end of the junction does not agree with germline; a read error may underlie this. V is TRBV9 and J is TRBJ2-2; tentatively, D is TRBD2 (6 bases). CDR1 and CDR2 (germline): SGDLS, YYNGEE. This CDR3 comprises 16 residues. The CDR3 sequence: CVSSADLGLTTGELFF. Written as DNA, the CDR3 is TGTGTCAGCAGCGCCGACTTGGGACTGACTACCGGGGAGCTGTTTTTT.

At least ten counts were recorded for this clonotype. The rearrangement uses TRBV2 and TRBJ2-7; D remains ambiguous. The CDR3 has 12 residues. Germline V gene data show CDR1 as SNHLY and CDR2 as FYNNEI. V was trimmed by 7 bases and J by 2 bases, leaving 9 bases between them. CDR3 bases: TGTGCCAGCAATGGCGAACCCTACGAGCAGTACTTC. This sequence encodes CASNGEPYEQYF.

The sample holds a few counts of this clonotype. This chain links TRBV27 with TRBJ1-1; 9 positions agree with TRBD1. The CDR3 sequence is 22 residues long. Unmatched junction bases numbered 21, after V lost 1 base and J lost 0 bases. The V gene's germline CDR1 is MNHEY and CDR2 SMNVEV (reference sequence). CDR3 protein: CASSLWSRGTGKHYRMNTEAFF. The DNA for the CDR3 is TGTGCCAGCAGTTTATGGTCGAGGGGGACAGGGAAACATTACCGCATGAACACTGAAGCTTTCTTT.

This sequence joins TRBV5-1 and TRBJ2-7; D ambiguous. Germline assignment: CDR1 SGHRS and CDR2 YFSETQ. V was shortened by 0 bases and J by 2 bases, with 6 bases between the two germline ends. The CDR3 extends over 13 amino acids. This CDR3 reads CASSLVQPYEQYF. The DNA of the CDR3 is TGCGCCAGCAGCTTGGTGCAGCCCTACGAGCAGTACTTC.

The chain joins TRBV15 to TRBJ2-3; D is unresolved. The V end lost 1 base, the J end lost 7 bases, and 9 bases lay between the germline ends. Germline values: CDR1 LNHNV, CDR2 YYDKDF (reference sequence). CDR3 length: 13 residues. CDR3 protein: CATSRANPNTQYF. CDR3 DNA: TGTGCCACCAGCAGAGCGAATCCAAATACGCAGTATTTT.

This clonotype has a single count. The chain has TRBV20-1 and TRBJ1-4; 7 nucleotides match TRBD1. The CDR3 has 15 amino acids. CDR1 and CDR2 (germline): DFQATT, SNEGSKA (reference sequence). The junction had 8 bases not matched to a gene; V was cut back by 2 bases and J by 5 bases. The DNA of the CDR3 is TGCAGTGCTAGAACTCGACAGGGCCCAAATGAAAAACTGTTTTTT. Protein: CSARTRQGPNEKLFF.

The chain joins TRBV27 to TRBJ2-7; no reliable D call. Trimming cost V 6 bases and J 5 bases, with 11 bases left between them. This CDR3 contains 12 residues. Germline-derived CDR1 and CDR2 are MNHEY and SMNVEV (reference sequence). In DNA, the CDR3 is TGTGCCAGCAGCCAAACATTTCACGAGCAGTACTTC. Amino acids: CASSQTFHEQYF.

In its sample, this clonotype was seen a few times. The V gene is TRBV12-3 or TRBV12-4, the J gene TRBJ1-6; D not certain. V dropped 6 bases and J dropped 10 bases, with 13 bases sitting between them. The CDR3 sequence is 13 residues long. The DNA for the CDR3 is TGTGCCAGCAGCCAGACCTCGGGGTCACCCCTCCACTTT. Its translation: CASSQTSGSPLHF.

The chain joins TRBV6-4 to TRBJ2-1, with TRBD2 matching over 14 bases. The CDR3 runs to 16 residues. Germline lookup yields CDR1 MRHNA and CDR2 SNTAGT. With V trimmed by 2 bases and J by 6 bases, 3 bases remained unmatched. The CDR3 coding sequence is TGTGCCAGCAGTGACCCCGGGACTAGCGGGAGCAATGAGCAGTTCTTC. It codes for CASSDPGTSGSNEQFF.

This clonotype was counted between two and nine times. The CDR3 DNA reads as TGTGCCAGCGGCGAGCGGGGTTACAATGAGCAGTTCTTC. Encoded protein: CASGERGYNEQFF. V and J are TRBV7-2 and TRBJ2-1; 7 nucleotides agree with TRBD2. The length of the CDR3 is 13 residues. V was pared by 8 bases and J by 4 bases, with 5 bases of the junction left unmatched. The germline V gene encodes CDR1 SGHTA and CDR2 FQGNSA.

This clonotype was picked up many times. The chain has TRBV19 and TRBJ1-6; 7 bases map to TRBD1. The CDR3 loop spans 14 amino acids. Germline CDR1 is LNHDA and CDR2 is SQIVND (reference sequence). Trimming took 4 bases from V and 9 from J; bases not matched to a gene: 6. CDR3 region: CASSTRDSTSPLHF. CDR3 DNA sequence: TGTGCCAGTAGTACCCGGGACAGCACTTCACCCCTCCACTTT.

Note on this clonotype: Since no conserved phenylalanine or tryptophan closes the CDR3, a read error is the likely cause. The chain combines TRBV7-3 with TRBJ2-5, with 7 bases aligning to TRBD1. Germline CDR1 and CDR2: SGHTA and FQGTGA. Unmatched junction bases numbered 8, after V lost 5 bases and J lost 2 bases. There are 15 residues in the CDR3. The CDR3 here is CASSPQGTAQETQYL. The CDR3 nucleotides are TGTGCCAGCAGCCCCCAGGGGACAGCACAAGAGACCCAGTACTTA.

This clonotype was counted a few times. The chain couples TRBV6-5 to TRBJ1-1, with a weak D call TRBD1 (5 bases). The germline gives CDR1 MNHEY, CDR2 SVGAGI. The CDR3 is 13 amino acids. Trimming shortened V by 2 bases and J by 11 bases, and 15 bases separated the two germline ends. As DNA, the CDR3 is TGTGCCAGCAGTTACGGGGCGCTTAGCGGGGCTTTCTTT. This encodes CASSYGALSGAFF.

The V call is TRBV10-3, the J call TRBJ2-5; D not resolved. V lost 2 bases, J lost 0 bases, and 13 bases lay in between. The germline gives CDR1 ENHRY, CDR2 SYGVKD. This CDR3 contains 16 residues. The CDR3 loop is CAISETRTKYQETQYF. The DNA of the CDR3 is TGTGCCATCAGTGAGACCAGGACCAAGTACCAAGAGACCCAGTACTTC.

The chain joins TRBV24-1 to TRBJ2-1; D is possibly TRBD1 (5 bases). V was trimmed by 0 bases and J by 6 bases, leaving 11 bases between them. Germline V gene data show CDR1 as KGHDR and CDR2 as SFDVKD. The CDR3 contains 15 residues. The CDR3 sequence: CATSDLGATRNEQFF. CDR3 nucleotides: TGTGCCACCAGTGATTTGGGGGCGACACGCAATGAGCAGTTCTTC.

The gene calls are TRBV20-1 and TRBJ2-7; maybe TRBD2 (7 bases). CDR1 DFQATT and CDR2 SNEGSKA come from the germline V gene (reference sequence). The CDR3 is 12 amino acids. The ends were cut back, 5 bases at V and 3 bases at J, with 11 bases in the middle. The CDR3 reads CSAYREGYEQYF. The DNA for the CDR3 is TGCAGTGCTTACAGGGAGGGCTACGAGCAGTACTTC.

The rearrangement links TRBV24-1 to TRBJ2-3; D gene uncertain. There are 13 residues in the CDR3. V was cut by 3 bases and J by 3 bases, with 6 bases left in between. Per germline, CDR1 KGHDR and CDR2 SFDVKD. The CDR3 loop reads CATSDLTTDTQYF. DNA of the CDR3: TGTGCCACCAGTGATCTAACTACAGATACGCAGTATTTT.

This clonotype was observed a handful of times. The chain joins TRBV5-1 to TRBJ2-5; 12 nucleotides align to TRBD2. CDR1 and CDR2 from the germline V gene are SGHRS and YFSETQ. V gave up 1 base and J gave up 5 bases; unmatched junction bases: 6. The CDR3 loop spans 16 amino acids. This CDR3 is CASSLSGTSGLETQYF. The CDR3 DNA follows: TGCGCCAGCAGCTTGTCTGGGACTAGCGGGCTGGAGACCCAGTACTTC.